This TCR beta chain appears in the sequencing data of a study of blood T cell repertoires in COVID-19. Study-level background: Acute and convalescent COVID-19 samples came from the United States, Italy and Spain. In each case, the material was cDNA or gDNA derived from T cells, B-cell-depleted T cells, or PBMCs.

Germline loops: CDR1 MNHEY, CDR2 SVGAGI. V was cut by 8 bases and J by 7 bases, with 18 bases left in between. CDR3 length: 13 amino acids. Authors' methods: Estimation of nucleated cell counts relied on the amplification of reference gene primers. The data were produced by immunoSEQ multiplex PCR, yet TCRdb's version contains in-frame clones alone and is incomplete. The V and J calls and clone size are taken from that table; D and trimming were inferred from the DNA. The sample yields over 100,000 clones, approximately 89% seen once. The chain joins TRBV6-5 to TRBJ2-7; the D gene is possibly TRBD2 (5 bases). This receptor was identified in a man between 50 and 59 years old with acute or convalescent COVID-19. Material: peripheral blood. The CDR3 sequence is CASSRPSEGEQYF. The CDR3 bases are TGTGCCAGCTCCCGGCCCTCCGAGGGAGAGCAGTACTTC.